This TCR beta chain stems from a study of T cells in localized non-small cell lung cancer. Broader study findings: Sequencing, confined to only one tumor region, leaves heterogeneity possible.

Concerning this clone itself: What it binds is unknown.

Germline CDR1 reads SQVTM; CDR2 reads ANQGSEA. Deletions cut 7 bases from V and 8 bases from J, with 8 bases between. This CDR3 is built from 10 residues. Method: immunoSEQ multiplex PCR; TCRdb's copy keeps in-frame clones and lacks some. The sample consists of approximately 28,000 clones, roughly nine tenths of them appearing once. The clonotype originates from a female donor aged 60 or older with stage II squamous cell lung carcinoma. Source: peripheral blood, taken before any cancer treatment. The J gene is TRBJ2-2, the V gene TRBV29-1; no clear D. The CDR3 DNA is TGCAGCGCCCTAGGGGGGGAGCTGTTTTTT. It specifies CSALGGELFF.